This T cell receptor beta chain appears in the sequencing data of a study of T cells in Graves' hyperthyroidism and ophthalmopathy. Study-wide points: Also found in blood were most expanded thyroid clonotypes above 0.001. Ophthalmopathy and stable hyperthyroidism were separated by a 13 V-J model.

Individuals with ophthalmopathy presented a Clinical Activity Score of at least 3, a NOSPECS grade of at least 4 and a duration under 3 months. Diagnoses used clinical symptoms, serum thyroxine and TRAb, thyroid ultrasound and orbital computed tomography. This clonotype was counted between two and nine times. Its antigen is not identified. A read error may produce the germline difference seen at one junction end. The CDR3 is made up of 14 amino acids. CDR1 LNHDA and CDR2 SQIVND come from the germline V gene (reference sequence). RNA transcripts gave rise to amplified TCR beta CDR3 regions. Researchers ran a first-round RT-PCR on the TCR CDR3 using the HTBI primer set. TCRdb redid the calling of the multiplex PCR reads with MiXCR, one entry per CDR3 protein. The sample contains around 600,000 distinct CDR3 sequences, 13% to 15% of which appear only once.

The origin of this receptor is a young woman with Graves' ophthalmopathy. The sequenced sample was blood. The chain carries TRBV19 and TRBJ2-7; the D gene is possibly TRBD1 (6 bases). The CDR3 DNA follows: TGTGTCAGTACCCCAGGGGTGTACTCCTACGAGCAGTACTTC. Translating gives CVSTPGVYSYEQYF.